This TCR beta chain is from a study of brain metastases from non-small cell lung cancer. Whole-study results and caveats: T-cell clones appeared expanded in approximately 58% of brain metastases relative to matched primary tumors. Metastases had sparse T cells but largely shared repertoires with primaries. Fewer infiltrating T cells were found in brain metastases than primaries.

Profiled with immunoSEQ multiplex PCR; TCRdb holds only in-frame clones, not every one. The sample consists of 15,000 or so clones, approximately 82% of them appearing once. Points on this clone: Its antigen is currently unknown.

The CDR3 spans 11 residues. CDR1 is DFQATT, CDR2 SNEGSKA, per germline (reference sequence). The V end was cut by 5 bases, the J end by 8 bases, with 12 bases between. The chain combines TRBV20-1 with TRBJ1-2; no firm D call. This TCR was sampled from a donor at least 40 years old with non-small cell lung cancer. The sample was primary lung tumor tissue. CDR3 in DNA: TGCAGTGCTGGCTCTACAATGGGCTACACCTTC. Amino acids: CSAGSTMGYTF.